These 18 T cell receptor beta chains share one sample of origin, sequenced in a study of cytomegalovirus exposure and HLA in healthy donors. PCR involved 60 Vbeta and 13 Jbeta primers. Data came from immunoSEQ multiplex PCR; TCRdb stores just in-frame clones and leaves some out. The sample lists some 69,000 clones, approximately 70% occurring once. The material sequenced was PBMCs. The receptors derive from a male donor in good health and CMV-seropositive.

This clone has a handful of counts. J is TRBJ2-5 and V is TRBV18; a possible D gene is TRBD1 (6 bases). V was clipped by 3 bases and J by 5 bases, with 16 bases between them. This CDR3 spans 15 amino acids. In germline, CDR1 is KGHSH, CDR2 LQKENI. This CDR3 is CASSPPQGTGETQYF. The CDR3 DNA reads as TGTGCCAGCTCACCTCCACAGGGAACAGGGGAGACCCAGTACTTC.

This clone was counted once. The chain is built from TRBV7-9 and TRBJ2-3; the match to TRBD2 covers 8 bases. Germline-derived CDR1 and CDR2 are SEHNR and FQNEAQ (reference sequence). The CDR3 totals 15 residues. V lost 5 bases, J lost 0 bases, and 4 bases stayed unmatched. The CDR3: CASSASGGSTDTQYF. The DNA of the CDR3 is TGTGCCAGCAGCGCCAGCGGGGGAAGCACAGATACGCAGTATTTT.

In regard to this clone: The junction shows a germline mismatch at one end, possibly a read error. The CDR3 DNA is TGTGCCAGCTCACCGATTGGACAGGGTGGAGATGGCCACACCTTC. Translation: CASSPIGQGGDGHTF. This rearrangement joins TRBV18 to TRBJ1-2; 8 positions agree with TRBD1. Germline-derived CDR1 and CDR2 are KGHSH and LQKENI. The CDR3 consists of 15 residues.

This chain uses TRBV2 with TRBJ2-2; a weak D match, TRBD1 (5 bases). The V end lost 6 bases, the J end lost 1 base, and 6 bases lay between the germline ends. Germline V CDR1 and CDR2: SNHLY, FYNNEI. The CDR3 extends over 13 amino acids. The CDR3 protein is CASRQENTGELFF. The DNA for the CDR3 is TGTGCCAGCAGACAGGAGAACACCGGGGAGCTGTTTTTT.

In its sample, this clone was seen a few times. V is TRBV18 and J is TRBJ2-1; 12 bases line up with TRBD2. CDR1 and CDR2 (germline): KGHSH, LQKENI. V lost 4 bases and J lost 9; bases outside the gene matches: 13. This CDR3 has 17 residues. The CDR3 spells CASSRPSTSGGTFEQFF. DNA of the CDR3: TGTGCCAGCTCACGCCCTTCTACTAGCGGGGGGACCTTTGAGCAGTTCTTC.

The genes are TRBV6-5 and TRBJ1-3; tentatively, D is TRBD1 (6 bases). The CDR3 covers 16 residues. V was clipped by 1 base and J by 7 bases, with 17 bases between them. Per germline, CDR1 MNHEY and CDR2 SVGAGI. The CDR3 here is CASSYLGTPGENTIYF. The CDR3 coding sequence is TGTGCCAGCAGTTACTTAGGGACACCCGGGGAGAACACCATATATTTT.

The chain couples TRBV14 to TRBJ2-1, with 12 bases aligning to TRBD2. CDR3 length: 16 residues. Germline V gene data show CDR1 as SGHDN and CDR2 as FVKESK. V trimming: 5 bases; J trimming: 8 bases; junction bases outside the gene matches: 10. CDR3 region: CASSKRLAGVIDEQFF. DNA for the CDR3: TGTGCCAGCAGCAAACGACTAGCGGGAGTCATCGATGAGCAGTTCTTC.

J is TRBJ1-2 and V is TRBV7-2, with TRBD1 as a possible D gene (5 bases). The germline V gene has CDR1 SGHTA and CDR2 FQGNSA. This CDR3 has 12 amino acids. Trimming left V 4 bases short and J 8 bases short, with 11 bases between. The CDR3 DNA sequence: TGTGCCAGCAGCTCAAACCAGGGAGGCTACACCTTC. This codes for CASSSNQGGYTF.

This chain's CDR3 is CASTTVALTEAFF. The CDR3 nucleotides are TGTGCCAGCACCACCGTGGCCCTCACTGAAGCTTTCTTT. The chain couples TRBV6-1 to TRBJ1-1; D uncertain. Germline V gene lookup returns CDR1 MNHNS and CDR2 SASEGT. Trimming left V 7 bases short and J 4 bases short, with 13 bases between. CDR3 length: 13 residues.

The chain is built from TRBV5-4 and TRBJ2-3; TRBD2 agrees at 7 bases. CDR3 length: 15 residues. After removal of 3 bases from V and 6 bases from J, the junction contained 10 bases not matched to a gene. Germline V gene sequence: CDR1 SGHNT, CDR2 YYREEE (reference sequence). The CDR3 sequence is CASSSIKRGGDTQYF. The CDR3 bases are TGTGCCAGCAGCTCGATCAAGCGGGGTGGGGATACGCAGTATTTT.

The chain recombines TRBV29-1 with TRBJ2-3; possible D gene TRBD1, 5 bases. This CDR3 is built from 13 residues. V gave up 3 bases and J gave up 2 bases, with 9 bases separating them. Germline V gives CDR1 SQVTM, CDR2 ANQGSEA. CDR3 sequence reads: CSVEVGATDTQYF. The CDR3 nucleotides are TGCAGCGTTGAGGTAGGGGCCACAGATACGCAGTATTTT.

The J gene is TRBJ2-1, the V gene TRBV7-9, with a tentative D call TRBD2 (6 bases). Germline V gene data show CDR1 as SEHNR and CDR2 as FQNEAQ (reference sequence). Trimming cost V 5 bases and J 4 bases, with 12 bases left between them. CDR3 length: 14 amino acids. This chain's CDR3 is CASSLTRGYNEQFF. The CDR3 nucleotides read TGTGCCAGCAGCCTGACTAGAGGTTACAATGAGCAGTTCTTC.

The rearrangement joins TRBV27 to TRBJ2-7; 7 bases are shared with TRBD1. Trimming at V came to 8 bases and at J to 4 bases, leaving 14 bases not matched to a gene. This CDR3 is built from 15 residues. Germline CDR1 reads MNHEY; CDR2 reads SMNVEV (reference sequence). The CDR3 DNA follows: TGTGCCAGCGGACCGACAGGGTTCCCCATATACGAGCAGTACTTC. It yields the protein CASGPTGFPIYEQYF.

This chain joins TRBV5-4 and TRBJ2-7; TRBD2 matches 12 bases. The CDR3 consists of 15 residues. The germline V gene encodes CDR1 SGHNT and CDR2 YYREEE (reference sequence). The V segment lost 3 bases and the J segment 7 bases; nucleotides outside the gene matches: 8. CDR3 nucleotides: TGTGCCAGCAGCTCCAGACTAGCGGGAGTGGGAGAGCAGTACTTC. It encodes CASSSRLAGVGEQYF. The entire variable domain, with the rest obtained from reference TRBV5-4 and TRBJ2-7, is as follows: ETGVTQSPTHLIKTRGQQVTLRCSSQSGHNTVSWYQQALGQGPQFIFQYYREEENGRGNFPPRFSGLQFPNYSSELNVNALELDDSALYLCASSSRLAGVGEQYFGPGTRLTVT.

The chain uses TRBV6-4 and TRBJ2-7; 7 bases are shared with TRBD1. Germline V lookup: CDR1 MRHNA, CDR2 SNTAGT. This CDR3 contains 15 residues. The V segment lost 7 bases and the J segment 6 bases; nucleotides outside the gene matches: 15. The CDR3 DNA follows: TGTGCCAGCAAGGGGGCCCGAAGGACGTTCCGCGAGCAGTACTTC. Translating gives CASKGARRTFREQYF.

V and J are TRBV18 and TRBJ2-3; TRBD1 matches at 9 bases. There are 14 residues in the CDR3. The ends lost 6 bases at V and 3 bases at J; junction bases unmatched: 4. Germline assignment: CDR1 KGHSH and CDR2 LQKENI. CDR3 DNA: TGTGCCAGCTCCCCCGGGACAGGGACAGATACGCAGTATTTT. It yields the protein CASSPGTGTDTQYF.

This clone has a handful of counts. V usage is TRBV4-3 and J usage is TRBJ2-7; D perhaps matches TRBD2 (6 bases). Trimming took 3 bases from V and 3 from J, leaving 15 bases between them. Per germline, CDR1 LGHNA and CDR2 YSLEER. This CDR3 region has 15 residues. CDR3: CASSHTTGGNYEQYF. The CDR3 DNA is TGCGCCAGCAGCCACACGACTGGAGGGAACTACGAGCAGTACTTC.

The chain links TRBV4-1 to TRBJ1-2; TRBD1 matches at 11 bases. Germline V lookup: CDR1 MGHRA, CDR2 YSYEKL. The V segment lost 4 bases and the J segment 6 bases; nucleotides outside the gene matches: 13. This CDR3 has 17 amino acids. The CDR3 DNA reads as TGCGCCAGCAGCCGCCGGGACAGGGGGTCTGTTGGGGATGGCTACACCTTC. Its translation is CASSRRDRGSVGDGYTF.